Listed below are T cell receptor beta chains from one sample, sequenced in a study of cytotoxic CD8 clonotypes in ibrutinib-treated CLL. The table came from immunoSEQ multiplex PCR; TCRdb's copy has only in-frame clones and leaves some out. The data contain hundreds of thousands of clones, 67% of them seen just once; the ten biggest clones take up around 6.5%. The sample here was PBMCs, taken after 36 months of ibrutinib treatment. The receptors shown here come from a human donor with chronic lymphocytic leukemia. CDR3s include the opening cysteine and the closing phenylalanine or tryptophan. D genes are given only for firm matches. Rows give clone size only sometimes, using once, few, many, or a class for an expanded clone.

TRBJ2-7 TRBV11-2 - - TGTGCCAGCAGCTTAGGTTTGACCGGGCAGTACTTC CASSLGLTGQYF
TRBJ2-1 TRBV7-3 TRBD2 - TGTGCCAGCAGCTCCGGACTAGCGGGGTCCAATGAGCAGTTCTTC CASSSGLAGSNEQFF
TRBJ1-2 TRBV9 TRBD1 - TGTGCCAGCAGCACCCAGAGGGGGCCGAACTATGGCTACACCTTC CASSTQRGPNYGYTF
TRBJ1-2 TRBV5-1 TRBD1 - TGCGCCAGCAAGGGACAGGGCCTTAACTATGGCTACACCTTC CASKGQGLNYGYTF
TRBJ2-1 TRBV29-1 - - TGCAGCGTTTTCAGGGAAGGAAAGTTCTTC CSVFREGKFF
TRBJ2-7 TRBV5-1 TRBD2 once TGCGCCAGCAGGACCGGGCCGGGACTAGCGGGGGGTACCTACGAGCAGTACTTC CASRTGPGLAGGTYEQYF
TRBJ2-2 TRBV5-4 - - TGTGCCAGCAGCGGGTCCCTGGCAGCGAACACCGGGGAGCTGTTTTTT CASSGSLAANTGELFF
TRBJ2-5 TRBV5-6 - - TGTGCCAGCAGCTCCACAGCAGAGACCCAGTACTTC CASSSTAETQYF
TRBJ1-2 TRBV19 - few TGTGCCAGTAAAGAGGAAAACTATGGCTACACCTTC CASKEENYGYTF
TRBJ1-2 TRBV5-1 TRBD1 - TGCGCCAGCAGCAGTCCCGGGACAGCCAACTATGGCTACACCTTC CASSSPGTANYGYTF
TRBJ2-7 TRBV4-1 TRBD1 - TGCGCCAGCAGCCAAGAGGACAGGGCCATCTCCTACGAGCAGTACTTC CASSQEDRAISYEQYF
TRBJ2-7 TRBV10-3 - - TGTGCCATCAGTATTAGGGACGAGCAGTACTTC CAISIRDEQYF
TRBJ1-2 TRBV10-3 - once TGTGCCATCAGGCCCTCTGGGGGGCACTATGGCTACACCTTC CAIRPSGGHYGYTF
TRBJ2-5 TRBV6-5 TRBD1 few TGTGCCAGCAGTACAACAGGGGGCCGGGAGACCCAGTACTTC CASSTTGGRETQYF
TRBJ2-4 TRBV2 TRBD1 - TGTGCCAGCAGTGCAGGACAGGGGAGCATTCAGTACTTC CASSAGQGSIQYF
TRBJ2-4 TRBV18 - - TGTGCCAGCGCCGCCGGGACTCTACCGTCCAAAAACATTCAGTACTTC CASAAGTLPSKNIQYF
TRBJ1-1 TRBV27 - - TGTGCCAGCAGTTTAGGGCAGGGTGAAGCTTTCTTT CASSLGQGEAFF
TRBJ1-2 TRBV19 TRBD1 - TGTGCCAGTAGTACTGAGACAGGGCCCTATGGCTACACCTTC CASSTETGPYGYTF
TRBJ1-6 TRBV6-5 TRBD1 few TGTGCCAGCATGTTCCGAGGGGGCCTCGATTCACCCCTCCACTTT CASMFRGGLDSPLHF
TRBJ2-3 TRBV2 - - TGTGCCAGCAGTGTCGGGAGAGGATATACGCAGTATTTT CASSVGRGYTQYF
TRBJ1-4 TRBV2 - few TGTGCCAGCAAGGATTTTGTTGCAACTAATGAAAAACTGTTTTTT CASKDFVATNEKLFF
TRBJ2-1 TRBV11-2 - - TGTGCCAGCAGCTTAGCGGGAAGTCATGAGCAGTTCTTC CASSLAGSHEQFF
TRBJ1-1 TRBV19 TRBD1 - TGTGCCAGTATCCAACAGGGGGACACTGAAGCTTTCTTT CASIQQGDTEAFF
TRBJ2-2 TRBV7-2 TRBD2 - TGTGCCAGCAGCCCACGCGGGGGGGCAAACACCGGGGAGCTGTTTTTT CASSPRGGANTGELFF
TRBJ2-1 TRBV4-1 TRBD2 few TGCGCCAGCAGCCAAGTCTTAGCGGGGGTCTCCTACAATGAGCAGTTCTTC CASSQVLAGVSYNEQFF
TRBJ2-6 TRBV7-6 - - TGTGCCAGCAGCCCCGACAGGTCCGACTTCAACGTCCTGACTTTC CASSPDRSDFNVLTF
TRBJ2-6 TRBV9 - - TGTGCCAGCAGCGTAGAACCAGGGCCTGGGGCCAACGTCCTGACTTTC CASSVEPGPGANVLTF
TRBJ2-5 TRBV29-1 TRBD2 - TGCAGCGTTGCTAGCGGGGCTATACAAGAGACCCAGTACTTC CSVASGAIQETQYF
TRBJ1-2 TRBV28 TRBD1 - TGTGCCAGCAGCACAGGGGGATACTATGGCTACACCTTC CASSTGGYYGYTF
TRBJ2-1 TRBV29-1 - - TGCAGCGTTGAAGGGTTGAGCTCCTACAATGAGCAGTTCTTC CSVEGLSSYNEQFF
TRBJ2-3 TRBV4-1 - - TGCGCCAGCAGCCAAGAGCGGGGAGGAGATACGCAGTATTTT CASSQERGGDTQYF
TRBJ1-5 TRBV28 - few TGTGCCAGCAAGGGACCGAATCAGCCCCAGCATTTT CASKGPNQPQHF
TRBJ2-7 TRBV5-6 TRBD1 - TGTGCCAGCAGGGGACAGGGGGCGGTCTACGAGCAGTACTTC CASRGQGAVYEQYF
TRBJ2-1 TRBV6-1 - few TGTGCCACCGTTGGGCGGGGCCCCTACAATGAGCAGTTCTTC CATVGRGPYNEQFF
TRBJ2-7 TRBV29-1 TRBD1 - TGCAGCGTTGGTTGGTGGGCAGGGGGCGGGGAGCAGTACTTC CSVGWWAGGGEQYF
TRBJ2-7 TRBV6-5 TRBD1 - TGTGCCAGCAGGGACCGGGACAGGATCTACGAGCAGTACTTC CASRDRDRIYEQYF
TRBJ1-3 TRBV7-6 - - TGTGCCAGCAGTCCTGGGTACTCTGGAAACACCATATATTTT CASSPGYSGNTIYF
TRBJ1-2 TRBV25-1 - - TGTGCCAGCAGGGACAGCCTTAACTATGGCTACACCTTC CASRDSLNYGYTF
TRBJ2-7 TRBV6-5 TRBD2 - TGTGCCAGCAGAGAGAGCGGGAGGACCTACGAGCAGTACTTC CASRESGRTYEQYF
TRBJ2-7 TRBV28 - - TGTGCCAGCAGTGGTGGGAGTAGAGTCGAGCAGTACTTC CASSGGSRVEQYF
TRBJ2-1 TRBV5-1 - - TGCGCCAGCAGCTGGGACCACTCCTACAATGAGCAGTTCTTC CASSWDHSYNEQFF
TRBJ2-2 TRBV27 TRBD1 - TGTGCCAGCAGGAGACAGGGCTATAACGGGGAGCTGTTTTTT CASRRQGYNGELFF
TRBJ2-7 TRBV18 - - TGTGCCAGCTCACCACGCGAGGTGTGGAACAGCCCGGAGCAGTACTTC CASSPREVWNSPEQYF
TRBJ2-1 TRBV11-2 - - TGTGCCAGCAGCTTAGATAGCGGTTACAATGAGCAGTTCTTC CASSLDSGYNEQFF
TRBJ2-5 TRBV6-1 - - TGTGCCAGCAGTCGGCAGCAAGAGACCCAGTACTTC CASSRQQETQYF
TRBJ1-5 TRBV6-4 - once TGTGCCAGCAGTGACTCATTTCAGGGCATTAGCAATCAGCCCCAGCATTTT CASSDSFQGISNQPQHF
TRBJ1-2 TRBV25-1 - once TGTGCCAGCAGTGAGAGTAGGGTCTATGGCTACACCTTC CASSESRVYGYTF
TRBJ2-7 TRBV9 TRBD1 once TGTGCCAGCAGCGAGGGGACAGGGGAGGCCTACGAGCAGTACTTC CASSEGTGEAYEQYF
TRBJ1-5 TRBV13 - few TGTGCCAGCAGCTCTCAAAAGGGGAATCAGCCCCAGCATTTT CASSSQKGNQPQHF
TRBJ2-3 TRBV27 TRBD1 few TGTGCCAGCAGTGTAAACAGGGGGCTTGGTACAGATACGCAGTATTTT CASSVNRGLGTDTQYF
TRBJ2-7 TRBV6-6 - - TGTGCCAGCAGGACGGCCCCCTGGGAGCAGTACTTC CASRTAPWEQYF
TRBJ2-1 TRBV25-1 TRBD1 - TGTGCCAGCAGTGAATACGTGTTAGGGGGCGCCTACAATGAGCAGTTCTTC CASSEYVLGGAYNEQFF
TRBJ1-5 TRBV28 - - TGTGCCAGCACCGCTATGGGTCGGGGTAGCAATCAGCCCCAGCATTTT CASTAMGRGSNQPQHF
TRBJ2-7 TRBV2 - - TGTGCCAGCAGTGGCAGGGTTAGCTCCTACGAGCAGTACTTC CASSGRVSSYEQYF
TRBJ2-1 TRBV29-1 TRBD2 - TGCAGCACCCGGCGGGGGAGGAGCGGGAGTAATGAGCAGTTCTTC CSTRRGRSGSNEQFF
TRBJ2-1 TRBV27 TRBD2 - TGTGCCAGCAGTCGAACTAGCGGCCCCTACAATGAGCAGTTCTTC CASSRTSGPYNEQFF
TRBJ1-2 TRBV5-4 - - TGTGCCAGCAGCTTGTGGATCCCGGGGGGCGGCTACACCTTC CASSLWIPGGGYTF
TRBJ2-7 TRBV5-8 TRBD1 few TGTGCCAGCAGCTTGGGGGACAGGGGGCACGAGCAGTACTTC CASSLGDRGHEQYF
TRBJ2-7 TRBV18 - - TGTGCCAGCTCACCACGGGGCTGGAACTACGAGCAGTACTTC CASSPRGWNYEQYF